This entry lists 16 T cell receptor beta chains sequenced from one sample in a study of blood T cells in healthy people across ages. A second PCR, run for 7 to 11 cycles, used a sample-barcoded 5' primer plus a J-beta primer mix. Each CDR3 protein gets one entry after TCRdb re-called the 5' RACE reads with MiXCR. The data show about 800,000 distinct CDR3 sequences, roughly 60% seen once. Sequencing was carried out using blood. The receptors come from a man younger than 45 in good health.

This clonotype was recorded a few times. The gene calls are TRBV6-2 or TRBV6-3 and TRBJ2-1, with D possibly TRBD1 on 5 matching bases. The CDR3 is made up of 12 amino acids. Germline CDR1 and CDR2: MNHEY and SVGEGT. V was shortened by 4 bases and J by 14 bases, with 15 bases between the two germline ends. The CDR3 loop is CASSFGAQRKFF. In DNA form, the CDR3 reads TGTGCCAGCAGTTTTGGGGCCCAACGGAAGTTCTTC.

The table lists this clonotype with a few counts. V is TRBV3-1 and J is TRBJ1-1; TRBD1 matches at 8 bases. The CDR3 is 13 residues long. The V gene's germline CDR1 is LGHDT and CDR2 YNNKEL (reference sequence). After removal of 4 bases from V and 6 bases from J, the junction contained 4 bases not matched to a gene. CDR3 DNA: TGTGCCAGCAGCCGACAGGGGATCCCTGAAGCTTTCTTT. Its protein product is CASSRQGIPEAFF.

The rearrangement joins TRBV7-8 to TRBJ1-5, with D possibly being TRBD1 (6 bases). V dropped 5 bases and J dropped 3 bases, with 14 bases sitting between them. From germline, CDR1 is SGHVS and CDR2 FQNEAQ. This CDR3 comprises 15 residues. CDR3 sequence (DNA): TGTGCCAGCAGCCTCGGGACACTTTTCAATCAGCCCCAGCATTTT. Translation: CASSLGTLFNQPQHF.

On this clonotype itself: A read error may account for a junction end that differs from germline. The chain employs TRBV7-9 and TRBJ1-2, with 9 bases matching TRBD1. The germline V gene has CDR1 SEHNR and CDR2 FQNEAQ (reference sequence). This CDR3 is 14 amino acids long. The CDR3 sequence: CASRPQRTGDGHTF. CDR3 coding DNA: TGTGCCAGCAGACCACAGAGGACAGGGGATGGCCACACCTTC.

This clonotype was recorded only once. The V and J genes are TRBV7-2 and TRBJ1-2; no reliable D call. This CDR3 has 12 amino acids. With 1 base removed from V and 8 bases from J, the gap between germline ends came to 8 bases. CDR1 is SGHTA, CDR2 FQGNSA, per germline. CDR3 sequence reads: CASSLDTGGYTF. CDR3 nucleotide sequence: TGTGCCAGCAGCTTAGACACGGGAGGCTACACCTTC.

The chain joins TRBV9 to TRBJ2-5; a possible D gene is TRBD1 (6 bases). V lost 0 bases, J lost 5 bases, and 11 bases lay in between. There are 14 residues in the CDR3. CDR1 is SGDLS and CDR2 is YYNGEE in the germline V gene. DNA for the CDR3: TGTGCCAGCAGCGTAGATGGGGGCCCGGAGACCCAGTACTTC. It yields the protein CASSVDGGPETQYF.

The CDR3 DNA reads TGTGCCTGGAGTGTTAAGGGCTGGTCCTACAATGAGCAGTTCTTC. Amino acid sequence: CAWSVKGWSYNEQFF. The chain employs TRBV13 and TRBJ2-1; unclear D gene. The length of the CDR3 is 15 residues. The germline V gene has CDR1 PRHDT and CDR2 FYEKMQ (reference sequence). V shed 11 bases and J shed 1 base, with 18 bases lying between them.

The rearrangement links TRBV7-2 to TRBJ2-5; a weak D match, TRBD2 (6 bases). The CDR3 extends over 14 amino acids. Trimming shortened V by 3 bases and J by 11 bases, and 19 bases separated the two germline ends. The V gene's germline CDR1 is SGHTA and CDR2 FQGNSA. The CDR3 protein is CASSFGGSKNEQYF. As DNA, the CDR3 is TGTGCCAGCAGCTTCGGGGGTTCTAAGAATGAGCAGTACTTC.

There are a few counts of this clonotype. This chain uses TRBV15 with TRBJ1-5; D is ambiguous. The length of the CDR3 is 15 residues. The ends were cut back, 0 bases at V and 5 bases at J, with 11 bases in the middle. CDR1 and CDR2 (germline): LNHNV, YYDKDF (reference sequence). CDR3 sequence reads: CATSREVGGDQPQHF. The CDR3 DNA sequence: TGTGCCACCAGCAGAGAGGTGGGAGGCGATCAGCCCCAGCATTTT.

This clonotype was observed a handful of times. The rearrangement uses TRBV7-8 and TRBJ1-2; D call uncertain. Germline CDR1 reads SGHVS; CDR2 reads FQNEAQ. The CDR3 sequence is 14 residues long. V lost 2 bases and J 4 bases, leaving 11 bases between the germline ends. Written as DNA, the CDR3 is TGTGCCAGCAGCTTATACCTAGGGAGCTATGGCTACACCTTC. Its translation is CASSLYLGSYGYTF.

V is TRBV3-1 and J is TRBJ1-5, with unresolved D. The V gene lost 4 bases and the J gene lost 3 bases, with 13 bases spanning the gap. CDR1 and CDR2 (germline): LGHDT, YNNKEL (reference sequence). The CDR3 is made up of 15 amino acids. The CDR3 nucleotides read TGTGCCAGCAGCCCCAACGGCCCAAACAATCAGCCCCAGCATTTT. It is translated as CASSPNGPNNQPQHF.

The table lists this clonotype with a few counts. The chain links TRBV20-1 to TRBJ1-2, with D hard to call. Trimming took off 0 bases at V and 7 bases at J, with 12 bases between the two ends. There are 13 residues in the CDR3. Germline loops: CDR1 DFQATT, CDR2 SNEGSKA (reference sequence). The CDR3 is CSARDTKGSGYTF. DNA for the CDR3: TGCAGTGCTAGAGATACGAAGGGTAGTGGCTACACCTTC.

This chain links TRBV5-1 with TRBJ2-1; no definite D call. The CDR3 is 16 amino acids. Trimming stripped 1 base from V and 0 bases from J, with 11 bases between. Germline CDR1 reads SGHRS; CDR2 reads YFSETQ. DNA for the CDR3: TGCGCCAGCAGCTTGACGATGGCGAGCTCCTACAATGAGCAGTTCTTC. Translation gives CASSLTMASSYNEQFF. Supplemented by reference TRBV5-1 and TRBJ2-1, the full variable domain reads KAGVTQTPRYLIKTRGQQVTLSCSPISGHRSVSWYQQTPGQGLQFLFEYFSETQRNKGNFPGRFSGRQFSNSRSEMNVSTLELGDSALYLCASSLTMASSYNEQFFGPGTRLTVL.

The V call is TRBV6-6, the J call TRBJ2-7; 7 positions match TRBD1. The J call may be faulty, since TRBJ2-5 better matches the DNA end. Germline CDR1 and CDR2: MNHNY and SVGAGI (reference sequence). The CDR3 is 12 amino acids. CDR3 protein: CASRPTGWTQYF. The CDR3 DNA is TGTGCCAGCAGGCCGACAGGGTGGACCCAGTACTTC.

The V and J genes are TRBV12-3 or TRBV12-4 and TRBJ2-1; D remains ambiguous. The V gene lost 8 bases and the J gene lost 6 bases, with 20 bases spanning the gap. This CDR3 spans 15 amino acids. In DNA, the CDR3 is TGTGCCAGCTGCTCACCCATAGCACCCCCCAATGAGCAGTTCTTC. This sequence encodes CASCSPIAPPNEQFF.

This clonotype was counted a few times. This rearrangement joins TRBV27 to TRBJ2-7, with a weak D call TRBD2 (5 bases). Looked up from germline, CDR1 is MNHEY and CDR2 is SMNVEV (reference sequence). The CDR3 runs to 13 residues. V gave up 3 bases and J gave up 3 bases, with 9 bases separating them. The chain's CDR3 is CASSFGIFYEQYF. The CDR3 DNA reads TGTGCCAGCAGTTTCGGGATTTTCTACGAGCAGTACTTC.